This TCR beta chain appears in the sequencing data of a study of T cell clones after liver transplantation. Study in general: Draws occurred before transplant, before withdrawal, and after complete or failed withdrawal.

TCRdb's table, derived via immunoSEQ multiplex PCR, lists solely in-frame clones and lacks some. The data show 6,500 or so clones, around three quarters seen once. Thawed unstimulated PBMCs were FACS-sorted by CD3, CD4 and CD8 into two populations. CDR1 and CDR2 (germline): MDHEN, SYDVKM. The CDR3 extends over 14 amino acids. V lost 5 bases and J lost 0, with 10 bases in between. The sequencing here drew on CD8+ T cells from blood, taken 24 months after liver transplant. The V call is TRBV28, the J call TRBJ1-2; D remains unclear. The clonotype comes from a human patient who received a liver transplant. The graft donor may have given rise to some T cells. For the CDR3, the DNA is TGTGCCAGCAGTACCGAGGGCCCTAACTATGGCTACACCTTC. It codes for CASSTEGPNYGYTF.